These 20 T cell receptor beta chains were all obtained from the same sample, sequenced in a study of T-cell reconstitution after alpha-beta-depleted transplantation in children. Unique molecular identifiers were incorporated during preparation of the TCRbeta library. Each CDR3 protein gets one entry after TCRdb re-called the PCR reads with MiXCR. The table includes around 300,000 distinct CDR3 sequences, more than 9% detected once. Material: peripheral blood, obtained 180 days after TCRalphabeta/CD19-depleted stem cell transplant. These receptors originate from a male patient between 2 and 10 years old who had a stem cell transplant for chronic granulomatous disease, so the T cells may come from the graft donor.

This clonotype was seen at least ten times. This chain links TRBV7-3 with TRBJ2-5; D unclear. This CDR3 is 13 amino acids long. In germline, CDR1 is SGHTA, CDR2 FQGTGA. The V and J ends lost 0 bases and 4 bases respectively, with 6 bases between them. The CDR3 loop is CASSLTYRETQYF. CDR3 sequence (DNA): TGTGCCAGCAGCTTAACCTACCGAGAGACCCAGTACTTC.

This clonotype was picked up many times. The genes are TRBV28 and TRBJ2-3, with 10 bases that match TRBD2. With 6 bases clipped from V and 0 bases from J, the junction kept 9 bases outside the gene matches. CDR1 MDHEN and CDR2 SYDVKM come from the germline V gene. CDR3 length: 17 amino acids. DNA for the CDR3: TGTGCCAGCAGCCAAGTCGGACTAGCGGTTAGCACAGATACGCAGTATTTT. This codes for CASSQVGLAVSTDTQYF.

This clonotype was seen ten or more times. The chain combines TRBV7-8 with TRBJ2-3; possible D gene TRBD2, 6 bases. Germline lookup yields CDR1 SGHVS and CDR2 FQNEAQ. The V and J ends lost 5 bases and 4 bases respectively, with 16 bases between them. CDR3 size: 15 residues. The CDR3 loop is CASSQRDSGADTQYF. DNA of the CDR3: TGTGCCAGCAGCCAACGGGACTCCGGGGCAGATACGCAGTATTTT. The complete variable domain, with remaining parts taken from reference TRBV7-8 and TRBJ2-3, reads GAGVSQSPRYKVAKRGQDVALRCDPISGHVSLFWYQQALGQGPEFLTYFQNEAQLDKSGLPSDRFFAERPEGSVSTLKIQRTQQEDSAVYLCASSQRDSGADTQYFGPGTRLTVL.

The CDR3 spells CSVDPRATNEKLFF. CDR3 sequence (DNA): TGCAGCGTTGACCCAAGAGCAACTAATGAAAAACTGTTTTTT. The chain employs TRBV29-1 and TRBJ1-4; D remains ambiguous. The germline CDR1 and CDR2 sequences are SQVTM and ANQGSEA. V was trimmed by 3 bases and J by 0 bases, leaving 8 bases between them. This CDR3 region has 14 residues.

This clonotype was seen ten or more times. The gene calls are TRBV7-2 and TRBJ2-7, with 10 bases fitting TRBD2. Germline CDR1 and CDR2: SGHTA and FQGNSA. V lost 0 bases to trimming and J lost 12 bases; unmatched junction nucleotides: 5. The CDR3 extends over 13 amino acids. For the CDR3, the DNA is TGTGCCAGCAGCTTAGCAGCGGGAGGGGAGGGGTACTTC. It encodes CASSLAAGGEGYF.

This clonotype was picked up many times. The chain combines TRBV6-1 with TRBJ2-1, with 10 bases identical to TRBD1. This CDR3 comprises 15 residues. Germline CDR1 reads MNHNS; CDR2 reads SASEGT. The V segment lost 8 bases and the J segment 9 bases; nucleotides outside the gene matches: 13. CDR3 residues: CASAKFWDRGAEQFF. CDR3 sequence (DNA): TGTGCCAGCGCCAAGTTTTGGGACAGGGGAGCTGAGCAGTTCTTC.

This clonotype showed up many times. The chain is built from TRBV20-1 and TRBJ2-3, with D maybe TRBD2 (6 bases). CDR3 size: 15 residues. V was pared by 0 bases and J by 4 bases, with 14 bases between. From germline, CDR1 is DFQATT and CDR2 SNEGSKA (reference sequence). CDR3 nucleotide sequence: TGCAGTGCTAGAGAGGGGGGACGGCGGGCAGATACGCAGTATTTT. It translates to CSAREGGRRADTQYF.

This clonotype was detected ten times or more. The chain's CDR3 is CSAYRGLNTEAFF. Written as DNA, the CDR3 is TGCAGTGCTTACAGGGGATTAAACACTGAAGCTTTCTTT. The V gene is TRBV20-1, the J gene TRBJ1-1, with 7 bases matching TRBD1. CDR1 is DFQATT and CDR2 is SNEGSKA in the germline V gene (reference sequence). This CDR3 spans 13 amino acids. The V segment lost 5 bases and the J segment 2 bases; nucleotides outside the gene matches: 5.

This chain's CDR3 is CASSPPGLAGGETQYF. CDR3 DNA sequence: TGTGCCAGCTCACCGCCGGGACTAGCGGGAGGAGAGACCCAGTACTTC. V usage is TRBV18 and J usage is TRBJ2-5; TRBD2 agrees at 15 bases. Trimming removed 3 bases from V and 4 bases from J; junction bases left unmatched: 3. The CDR3 extends over 16 amino acids. Germline loops: CDR1 KGHSH, CDR2 LQKENI.

This clonotype was seen at least ten times. The chain combines TRBV28 with TRBJ2-7; D possibly corresponds to TRBD1 (5 bases). The CDR3 runs to 14 residues. V shed 6 bases and J shed 4 bases, with 16 bases lying between them. Germline-derived CDR1 and CDR2 are MDHEN and SYDVKM. The CDR3, as DNA: TGTGCCAGCAGAAGACCCTTTAGGGGATACGAGCAGTACTTC. Translated: CASRRPFRGYEQYF.

This rearrangement joins TRBV13 to TRBJ2-7, with TRBD2 matching over 12 bases. Germline trimming cut 5 bases from V and 0 bases from J; bases unmatched to any gene: 11. The germline CDR1 and CDR2 sequences are PRHDT and FYEKMQ (reference sequence). There are 18 residues in the CDR3. The CDR3 reads CASSPRPGLAGHSYEQYF. The CDR3 DNA sequence: TGTGCCAGCAGCCCCCGACCGGGACTAGCGGGCCACTCCTACGAGCAGTACTTC.

This clonotype was detected many times. This rearrangement joins TRBV20-1 to TRBJ2-5; no definite D call. V lost 3 bases to trimming and J lost 2 bases, with 10 bases between them. Per the germline V gene, CDR1 is DFQATT and CDR2 is SNEGSKA (reference sequence). The CDR3 extends over 13 amino acids. The CDR3: CSASDVGQETQYF. As DNA, the CDR3 is TGCAGTGCTAGTGATGTGGGACAAGAGACCCAGTACTTC.

This clonotype was counted at least ten times. This sequence joins TRBV7-9 and TRBJ2-7; D may be TRBD2 (6 bases). Deletions cut 0 bases from V and 7 bases from J, with 10 bases between. There are 13 residues in the CDR3. Germline-derived CDR1 and CDR2 are SEHNR and FQNEAQ (reference sequence). The CDR3 DNA reads as TGTGCCAGCAGCTTAGCGGGACTTGAGGAGCAGTACTTC. Translating it yields CASSLAGLEEQYF.

This clonotype has ten or more counts. V usage is TRBV5-1 and J usage is TRBJ2-5; 14 bases agree with TRBD2. Trimming at V came to 0 bases and at J to 2 bases, leaving 9 bases not matched to a gene. Germline assignment: CDR1 SGHRS and CDR2 YFSETQ. The CDR3 is made up of 19 amino acids. In DNA, the CDR3 is TGCGCCAGCAGCTTGGCCCAGACTAGCGGGGGGGCAAAGCAAGAGACCCAGTACTTC. Its protein is CASSLAQTSGGAKQETQYF.

In this sample, this clonotype turned up a few times. This chain connects TRBV28 to TRBJ2-5; the match to TRBD2 covers 8 bases. Germline values: CDR1 MDHEN, CDR2 SYDVKM. The CDR3 consists of 15 residues. With V trimmed by 6 bases and J by 4 bases, 10 bases remained unmatched. In DNA form, the CDR3 reads TGTGCCAGCAGATCCCGACTAGCGATGACAGAGACCCAGTACTTC. This sequence encodes CASRSRLAMTETQYF.

The genes are TRBV5-5 and TRBJ2-7; unclear D gene. CDR1 is SGHKS and CDR2 is YYEKEE in the germline V gene (reference sequence). V lost 1 base and J 0 bases, leaving 20 bases between the germline ends. The CDR3 has 18 amino acids. The CDR3 DNA reads as TGTGCCAGCAGCTTGATTTCGTCTTGGTTCTTGGACTCCTACGAGCAGTACTTC. This codes for CASSLISSWFLDSYEQYF.

This clonotype was recorded a few times. A clone one base away is much larger, so this may be a read error. This chain connects TRBV5-1 to TRBJ2-3; 7 nucleotides line up with TRBD2. Looked up from germline, CDR1 is SGHRS and CDR2 is YFSETQ. Germline trimming cut 8 bases from V and 5 bases from J; bases unmatched to any gene: 5. This CDR3 comprises 12 residues. DNA for the CDR3: TGCGCCAGAAGCCGGGAGGTAGATACGCAGTATTTT. This codes for CARSREVDTQYF. Full variable domain (outside the CDR3, taken from reference TRBV5-1 and TRBJ2-3): KAGVTQTPRYLIKTRGQQVTLSCSPISGHRSVSWYQQTPGQGLQFLFEYFSETQRNKGNFPGRFSGRQFSNSRSEMNVSTLELGDSALYLCARSREVDTQYFGPGTRLTVL.

This clonotype showed up many times. CDR3 loop: CASSIHSGKSAYEQYF. CDR3 DNA: TGTGCCAGTAGTATCCATTCTGGGAAATCCGCCTACGAGCAGTACTTC. J is TRBJ2-7 and V is TRBV19; the D is unclear. This CDR3 spans 16 amino acids. V was clipped by 3 bases and J by 2 bases, with 17 bases between them. In germline, CDR1 is LNHDA, CDR2 SQIVND (reference sequence).

This clonotype has ten or more counts. The rearrangement uses TRBV18 and TRBJ2-3; D is uncertain. Trimming took off 2 bases at V and 3 bases at J, with 12 bases between the two ends. The CDR3 contains 15 residues. Germline V gene sequence: CDR1 KGHSH, CDR2 LQKENI. CDR3 coding DNA: TGTGCCAGCTCACCAAACAAGGTTGGGACAGATACGCAGTATTTT. It codes for CASSPNKVGTDTQYF.

This clonotype was seen ten or more times. The genes are TRBV7-9 and TRBJ2-1; no clear D. Trimming cost V 0 bases and J 10 bases, with 4 bases left between them. The CDR3 totals 11 residues. Germline-derived CDR1 and CDR2 are SEHNR and FQNEAQ (reference sequence). The CDR3 here is CASSLAWEQFF. The CDR3 DNA is TGTGCCAGCAGCTTAGCGTGGGAGCAGTTCTTC.